A single sample is the source of the 27 T cell receptor beta chains below, sequenced in a study of blood T cell repertoires in COVID-19. Sequencing used immunoSEQ multiplex PCR; TCRdb keeps in-frame clones, though not all of them. The data contain over 150,000 clones, roughly 91% of them singletons. The sample taken for sequencing was peripheral blood. The source is a man between 18 and 35 years old with COVID-19, enrolled during active disease.

The rearrangement uses TRBV6-6 and TRBJ2-2; D possibly corresponds to TRBD1 (6 bases). The V and J ends lost 0 bases and 0 bases respectively, with 8 bases between them. CDR1 and CDR2 from the germline V gene are MNHNY and SVGAGI (reference sequence). The CDR3 consists of 16 residues. As DNA, the CDR3 is TGTGCCAGCAGTTACTCGACAGGAGCGAACACCGGGGAGCTGTTTTTT. As protein: CASSYSTGANTGELFF.

The chain couples TRBV6-5 to TRBJ2-7, with TRBD1 as a possible D gene (5 bases). The CDR3 consists of 15 residues. Trimming removed 6 bases at V and 0 bases at J, with 15 bases between. The germline V gene encodes CDR1 MNHEY and CDR2 SVGAGI. The CDR3 protein is CASRRVGASSYEQYF. CDR3 nucleotide sequence: TGTGCCAGCAGAAGAGTTGGGGCCAGCTCCTACGAGCAGTACTTC.

This chain uses TRBV12-3 or TRBV12-4 with TRBJ2-1; possible D gene TRBD1, 5 bases. The V end lost 5 bases, the J end lost 3 bases, and 8 bases lay between the germline ends. The CDR3 covers 13 residues. The chain's CDR3 is CASSTTVYNEQFF. The CDR3 DNA follows: TGTGCCAGCAGTACGACAGTCTACAATGAGCAGTTCTTC.

The rearrangement uses TRBV6-4 and TRBJ2-2; TRBD2 matches 8 bases. The CDR3 is made up of 13 amino acids. J lost 4 bases, V lost 6 bases, and 1 base had no gene match. From germline, CDR1 is MRHNA and CDR2 SNTAGT. CDR3 region: CASSREGTGELFF. The DNA for the CDR3 is TGTGCCAGCAGCCGGGAGGGCACCGGGGAGCTGTTTTTT.

As DNA, the CDR3 is TGTGCCAGTGGCAGGGCGGAGTACGAGCAGTACTTC. Amino acids: CASGRAEYEQYF. The V and J genes are TRBV7-9 and TRBJ2-7; TRBD1 is a possible D gene (5 bases). V was shortened by 9 bases and J by 4 bases, with 13 bases between the two germline ends. The CDR3 runs 12 residues. Germline CDR1 is SEHNR and CDR2 is FQNEAQ (reference sequence).

V and J are TRBV30 and TRBJ1-5; weak D call: TRBD1 (6 bases). The CDR3 is 13 residues long. Germline V gene sequence: CDR1 GTSNPN, CDR2 SVGIG (reference sequence). Between the trimmed V and J ends, which lost 6 bases and 1 base, there was a span of 10 bases. The CDR3 DNA is TGTGCCTGCGCAGGGGCGAGCAATCAGCCCCAGCATTTT. Encoded protein: CACAGASNQPQHF.

The rearrangement joins TRBV2 to TRBJ2-6; 12 bases map to TRBD2. Germline lookup yields CDR1 SNHLY and CDR2 FYNNEI. The J segment lost 1 base and the V segment lost 7 bases, leaving 2 bases of the junction unmatched. There are 16 residues in the CDR3. CDR3 coding DNA: TGTGCCAGCAAGACTAGCGGGAGTTCTGGGGCCAACGTCCTGACTTTC. This codes for CASKTSGSSGANVLTF.

This rearrangement joins TRBV3-1 (or the pseudogene TRBV3-2) to TRBJ2-7, with D tentatively TRBD2 (6 bases). Trimming left V 4 bases short and J 4 bases short, with 11 bases between. Germline V gene data show CDR1 as LGHDT and CDR2 as YNNKEL (reference sequence). The CDR3 spans 13 residues. The CDR3 region is CASSPGVAYEQYF. In DNA form, the CDR3 reads TGTGCCAGCAGCCCGGGGGTAGCTTACGAGCAGTACTTC.

The genes are TRBV30 and TRBJ2-1, with a tentative D call TRBD1 (6 bases). Germline CDR1 reads GTSNPN; CDR2 reads SVGIG (reference sequence). V shed 3 bases and J shed 6 bases, with 9 bases lying between them. This CDR3 spans 12 amino acids. The CDR3 here is CAWRQGFNEQFF. DNA for the CDR3: TGTGCCTGGAGACAGGGTTTCAATGAGCAGTTCTTC.

V usage is TRBV30 and J usage is TRBJ2-4, with D perhaps TRBD1 (6 bases). The CDR3 is 14 amino acids. Trimming removed 5 bases from V and 0 bases from J, with 11 bases in between. Per the germline V gene, CDR1 is GTSNPN and CDR2 is SVGIG (reference sequence). CDR3 residues: CAWGKQGAKNIQYF. DNA of the CDR3: TGTGCCTGGGGTAAACAGGGAGCCAAAAACATTCAGTACTTC. Variable domain in full (rest from reference TRBV30 and TRBJ2-4): SQTIHQWPATLVQPVGSPLSLECTVEGTSNPNLYWYRQAAGRGLQLLFYSVGIGQISSEVPQNLSASRPQDRQFILSSKKLLLSDSGFYLCAWGKQGAKNIQYFGAGTRLSVL.

The genes are TRBV15 and TRBJ1-5, with 7 bases lining up with TRBD1. After removal of 5 bases from V and 4 bases from J, the junction contained 8 bases not matched to a gene. Per germline, CDR1 LNHNV and CDR2 YYDKDF (reference sequence). The CDR3 is 15 amino acids. CDR3 nucleotides: TGTGCCACCAGCGGAGGGGGCAGGCCGAATCAGCCCCAGCATTTT. Amino acid sequence: CATSGGGRPNQPQHF.

This sequence joins TRBV7-2 and TRBJ2-1; the D gene is possibly TRBD1 (5 bases). V was cut by 5 bases and J by 0 bases, with 11 bases left in between. CDR1 is SGHTA, CDR2 FQGNSA, per germline. This CDR3 contains 15 residues. This chain's CDR3 is CASSPRGGSYNEQFF. DNA of the CDR3: TGTGCCAGCAGCCCTAGGGGTGGCTCCTACAATGAGCAGTTCTTC. Drawing the rest from reference TRBV7-2 and TRBJ2-1, the complete variable domain is GAGVSQSPSNKVTEKGKDVELRCDPISGHTALYWYRQSLGQGLEFLIYFQGNSAPDKSGLPSDRFSAERTGGSVSTLTIQRTQQEDSAVYLCASSPRGGSYNEQFFGPGTRLTVL.

This chain links TRBV18 with TRBJ1-2; D gene unclear. V dropped 4 bases and J dropped 5 bases, with 11 bases sitting between them. Germline V gives CDR1 KGHSH, CDR2 LQKENI. The CDR3 is made up of 13 amino acids. The DNA for the CDR3 is TGTGCCAGCTCACTTGCGGGAGAGTATGGCTACACCTTC. Residues: CASSLAGEYGYTF.

This clone has just a few counts. The chain is built from TRBV28 and TRBJ1-5; D perhaps matches TRBD1 (6 bases). V dropped 1 base and J dropped 0 bases, with 16 bases sitting between them. The CDR3 is made up of 18 amino acids. Looked up from germline, CDR1 is MDHEN and CDR2 is SYDVKM. The CDR3 DNA reads as TGTGCCAGCAGTTTATCGGTTGGACAGCCCTTTAGCAATCAGCCCCAGCATTTT. It translates to CASSLSVGQPFSNQPQHF.

This clone was counted a single time. The rearrangement uses TRBV3-1 (or the pseudogene TRBV3-2) and TRBJ2-7; D remains unclear. V lost 1 base and J 3 bases, leaving 4 bases between the germline ends. The CDR3 totals 12 residues. CDR1 LGHDT and CDR2 YNNKEL come from the germline V gene (reference sequence). For the CDR3, the DNA is TGTGCCAGCAGCCAAGGAGACTACGAGCAGTACTTC. The encoded protein is CASSQGDYEQYF.

Turning to this clone: One junction end disagrees with the germline gene, perhaps due to a read error. V and J are TRBV4-3 and TRBJ1-4; 9 bases align to TRBD1. The CDR3 spans 18 residues. In germline, CDR1 is LGHNA, CDR2 YSLEER. CDR3 amino acids: CASSQDGTGSLLGEKLLF. CDR3 coding DNA: TGCGCCAGCAGCCAAGATGGGACAGGGTCCCTTTTAGGAGAAAAACTGCTTTTT.

The V gene is TRBV29-1, the J gene TRBJ2-7, with TRBD2 as a possible D gene (6 bases). Germline CDR1 is SQVTM and CDR2 is ANQGSEA. The CDR3 totals 13 residues. V was trimmed by 2 bases and J by 3 bases, leaving 11 bases between them. The CDR3 loop is CSVEMETSYEQYF. The CDR3 DNA reads TGCAGCGTTGAAATGGAGACTAGCTACGAGCAGTACTTC.

This clone was observed once. The rearrangement links TRBV6-6 to TRBJ1-5; TRBD1 aligns across 7 bases. V lost 5 bases, J lost 6 bases, and 4 bases stayed unmatched. CDR1 is MNHNY, CDR2 SVGAGI, per germline (reference sequence). The CDR3 has 13 residues. The DNA for the CDR3 is TGTGCCAGCAGTCGACAGGGCACTCAGCCCCAGCATTTT. This sequence encodes CASSRQGTQPQHF.

V gene TRBV19 combines with J gene TRBJ2-4, with 7 bases matching TRBD1. Germline V lookup: CDR1 LNHDA, CDR2 SQIVND (reference sequence). The length of the CDR3 is 14 residues. Trimming took 6 bases from V and 3 from J; bases not matched to a gene: 5. The CDR3 DNA reads as TGTGCCAGTAGGGACAGGATCGGCAAAAACATTCAGTACTTC. Amino acid sequence: CASRDRIGKNIQYF.

The rearrangement joins TRBV5-1 to TRBJ2-7, with D uncertain. This CDR3 has 11 residues. CDR1 is SGHRS and CDR2 is YFSETQ in the germline V gene. Trimming removed 6 bases at V and 2 bases at J, with 6 bases between. CDR3 sequence (DNA): TGCGCCAGCAACGACACCTACGAGCAGTACTTC. Protein: CASNDTYEQYF.

The chain employs TRBV4-3 and TRBJ2-1; TRBD1 might be the D (6 bases). This CDR3 is built from 16 residues. CDR1 and CDR2 from the germline V gene are LGHNA and YSLEER. The V end lost 0 bases, the J end lost 0 bases, and 9 bases lay between the germline ends. The chain's CDR3 is CASSQDYRVSYNEQFF. The CDR3 DNA reads TGCGCCAGCAGCCAAGATTACAGGGTCTCCTACAATGAGCAGTTCTTC.

This clone occurred once. The chain couples TRBV6-6 to TRBJ1-1; no definite D call. This CDR3 region has 14 residues. Germline V gene sequence: CDR1 MNHNY, CDR2 SVGAGI (reference sequence). V gave up 2 bases and J gave up 2 bases, with 9 bases separating them. CDR3 sequence reads: CASSYVRANTEAFF. The DNA of the CDR3 is TGTGCCAGCAGTTACGTGAGGGCTAACACTGAAGCTTTCTTT.

The chain is built from TRBV7-8 and TRBJ1-2; 12 bases line up with TRBD1. The CDR3 loop spans 16 amino acids. Trimming cost V 5 bases and J 3 bases; bases outside gene matches: 7. Germline V lookup: CDR1 SGHVS, CDR2 FQNEAQ. CDR3 coding DNA: TGTGCCAGCAGCCCCCGGGACAGGGGGCTTTACTATGGCTACACCTTC. It is translated as CASSPRDRGLYYGYTF. The full variable domain, in which reference TRBV7-8 and TRBJ1-2 provide the parts outside the CDR3, is GAGVSQSPRYKVAKRGQDVALRCDPISGHVSLFWYQQALGQGPEFLTYFQNEAQLDKSGLPSDRFFAERPEGSVSTLKIQRTQQEDSAVYLCASSPRDRGLYYGYTFGSGTRLTVV.

The CDR3 bases are TGTGCCAGCAGTCGGGACAGAGGAAACACCATATATTTT. Translating gives CASSRDRGNTIYF. The V gene is TRBV12-3 or TRBV12-4, the J gene TRBJ1-3; TRBD1 matches 7 bases. The CDR3 is made up of 13 amino acids. J lost 4 bases, V lost 5 bases, and 2 bases had no gene match.

The chain couples TRBV19 to TRBJ1-2; unclear D gene. V was trimmed by 0 bases and J by 1 base, leaving 3 bases between them. This CDR3 is built from 13 residues. Germline CDR1 is LNHDA and CDR2 is SQIVND (reference sequence). For the CDR3, the DNA is TGTGCCAGTAGTATAGACGGTAACTATGGCTACACCTTC. This sequence encodes CASSIDGNYGYTF.

This chain links TRBV7-9 with TRBJ2-7, with TRBD1 identical over 9 bases. The V gene end was trimmed by 4 bases and the J gene end by 5 bases; junction bases not matched to a gene: 12. Germline lookup yields CDR1 SEHNR and CDR2 FQNEAQ (reference sequence). CDR3 length: 16 residues. In DNA form, the CDR3 reads TGTGCCAGCAGCTCCGATCGATTGGACAGGGGCCACGAGCAGTACTTC. Translated: CASSSDRLDRGHEQYF.

This chain links TRBV2 with TRBJ1-2, with TRBD1 matching over 8 bases. The CDR3 consists of 13 residues. Germline CDR1 reads SNHLY; CDR2 reads FYNNEI. The trim removed 6 bases at V and 2 bases at J, leaving 2 bases unmatched. The CDR3 loop is CASSDRGNYGYTF. The CDR3 coding sequence is TGTGCCAGCAGCGACAGGGGAAACTATGGCTACACCTTC.